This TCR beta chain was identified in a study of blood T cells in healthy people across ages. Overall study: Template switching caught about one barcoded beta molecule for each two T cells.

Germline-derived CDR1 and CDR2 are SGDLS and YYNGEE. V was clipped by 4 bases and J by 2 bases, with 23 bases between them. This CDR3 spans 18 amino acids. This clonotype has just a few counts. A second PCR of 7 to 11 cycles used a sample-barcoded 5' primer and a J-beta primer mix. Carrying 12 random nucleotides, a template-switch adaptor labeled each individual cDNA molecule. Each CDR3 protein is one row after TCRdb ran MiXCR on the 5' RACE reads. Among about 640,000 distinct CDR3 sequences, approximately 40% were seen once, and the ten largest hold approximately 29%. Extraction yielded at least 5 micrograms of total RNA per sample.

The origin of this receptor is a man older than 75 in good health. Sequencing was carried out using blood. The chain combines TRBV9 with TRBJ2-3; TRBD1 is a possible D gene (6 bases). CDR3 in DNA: TGTGCCAGCAGCCCCTTAGAGTCCAGGGGTTTGGACACAGATACGCAGTATTTT. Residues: CASSPLESRGLDTDTQYF.